Listed here are 9 T cell receptor beta chains from one sample, sequenced in a study of CD8+ T cells in alopecia areata. Sequencing templates came from extracted RNA that was reverse transcribed into cDNA. Sequencing used immunoSEQ multiplex PCR; TCRdb keeps in-frame clones, though not all of them. The sample lists 200,000 to 250,000 clones; under 80% were seen once. The sequences come from CD4+ T cells sorted from blood, collected at week 0. These receptor sequences come from a human donor with alopecia areata.

The chain carries TRBV5-4 and TRBJ2-7; 10 bases map to TRBD1. CDR3 size: 14 residues. Germline V gene data show CDR1 as SGHNT and CDR2 as YYREEE (reference sequence). The trim removed 5 bases at V and 4 bases at J, leaving 6 bases unmatched. CDR3 DNA: TGTGCCAGCAGTGGGGGACAGGGGAGATACGAGCAGTACTTC. It encodes CASSGGQGRYEQYF.

The rearrangement links TRBV2 to TRBJ2-5; 7 nucleotides line up with TRBD1. This CDR3 spans 14 amino acids. The germline V gene has CDR1 SNHLY and CDR2 FYNNEI. The junction had 5 bases not matched to a gene; V was cut back by 5 bases and J by 2 bases. CDR3 in DNA: TGTGCCAGCAGTACCCCGGGACAGCAAGAGACCCAGTACTTC. Residues: CASSTPGQQETQYF.

In this sample, this clone turned up a few times. The rearrangement joins TRBV7-3 to TRBJ1-5; D remains unclear. The CDR3 sequence is 13 residues long. Germline V gene data show CDR1 as SGHTA and CDR2 as FQGTGA. V was pared by 1 base and J by 8 bases, with 9 bases between. The CDR3 protein is CASSLRQDEPQHF. The CDR3 DNA sequence: TGTGCCAGCAGCTTAAGGCAGGACGAGCCCCAGCATTTT.

This clone was seen only a few times. V usage is TRBV19 and J usage is TRBJ1-1; D remains unclear. The CDR3 extends over 11 amino acids. The germline CDR1 and CDR2 sequences are LNHDA and SQIVND (reference sequence). The germline V and J ends were trimmed by 7 bases and 4 bases, with 7 bases remaining between them. Here the CDR3 reads CASILGTEAFF. In nucleotides, the CDR3 is TGTGCCAGTATTCTTGGCACTGAAGCTTTCTTT.

This clone was counted a few times. The chain employs TRBV4-3 and TRBJ1-5; 8 bases match TRBD1. Germline trimming cut 4 bases from V and 4 bases from J; bases unmatched to any gene: 3. Looked up from germline, CDR1 is LGHNA and CDR2 is YSLEER. The CDR3 totals 14 residues. CDR3 nucleotide sequence: TGCGCCAGCAGCCCGAGGACAGGGAATCAGCCCCAGCATTTT. Amino acids: CASSPRTGNQPQHF.

Only a few counts were recorded for this clone. J is TRBJ2-1 and V is TRBV30; 10 bases fit TRBD2. Germline-derived CDR1 and CDR2 are GTSNPN and SVGIG (reference sequence). The CDR3 totals 15 residues. After removal of 0 bases from V and 11 bases from J, the junction contained 10 bases not matched to a gene. This chain's CDR3 is CAWSVGSSGGVQQFF. CDR3 coding DNA: TGTGCCTGGAGTGTGGGTTCGAGCGGGGGGGTCCAGCAGTTCTTC. Variable domain in full (rest from reference TRBV30 and TRBJ2-1): SQTIHQWPATLVQPVGSPLSLECTVEGTSNPNLYWYRQAAGRGLQLLFYSVGIGQISSEVPQNLSASRPQDRQFILSSKKLLLSDSGFYLCAWSVGSSGGVQQFFGPGTRLTVL.

The chain employs TRBV30 and TRBJ1-5; 8 bases match TRBD1. Per germline, CDR1 GTSNPN and CDR2 SVGIG (reference sequence). The CDR3 runs to 14 residues. The ends lost 1 base at V and 3 bases at J; junction bases unmatched: 2. The CDR3 DNA follows: TGTGCCTGGAGTGGGACAGGGCACAATCAGCCCCAGCATTTT. Translating gives CAWSGTGHNQPQHF. The whole variable domain, remainder taken from reference TRBV30 and TRBJ1-5, is SQTIHQWPATLVQPVGSPLSLECTVEGTSNPNLYWYRQAAGRGLQLLFYSVGIGQISSEVPQNLSASRPQDRQFILSSKKLLLSDSGFYLCAWSGTGHNQPQHFGDGTRLSIL.

The chain combines TRBV15 with TRBJ2-1; 7 bases agree with TRBD2. Germline V CDR1 and CDR2: LNHNV, YYDKDF (reference sequence). V trimming: 5 bases; J trimming: 3 bases; junction bases outside the gene matches: 10. This CDR3 region has 16 residues. The chain's CDR3 is CATSPEGGANYNEQFF. The CDR3 nucleotides are TGTGCCACCAGCCCCGAGGGAGGGGCGAACTACAATGAGCAGTTCTTC. Together with reference TRBV15 and TRBJ2-1, the CDR3 gives the full variable domain: DAMVIQNPRYQVTQFGKPVTLSCSQTLNHNVMYWYQQKSSQAPKLLFHYYDKDFNNEADTPDNFQSRRPNTSFCFLDIRSPGLGDTAMYLCATSPEGGANYNEQFFGPGTRLTVL.

Concerning this clone itself: The conserved phenylalanine or tryptophan is not found at the CDR3 terminus, so this likely reflects a read error. V and J are TRBV29-1 and TRBJ1-1; D is ambiguous. The CDR3 runs 13 residues. Per the germline V gene, CDR1 is SQVTM and CDR2 is ANQGSEA. The V and J ends lost 4 bases and 4 bases respectively, with 13 bases between them. The DNA for the CDR3 is TGCAGCGTTGTATCAAAGGCGTTCACTGAAGCTTTCTCT. It yields the protein CSVVSKAFTEAFS.